The clone carrying this T cell receptor (beta chain) was seen ten or more times. This specimen comes from a study of Graves' ophthalmopathy and Graves' hyperthyroidism. Overall study: Cases classed as stable hyperthyroidism had no ophthalmopathy within 18 months of follow-up.

The authors enrolled newly diagnosed hyperthyroidism patients aged 18 to 65 with under 2 months' duration. RNA transcripts yielded amplified TCR beta CDR3 regions. RT-PCR in the first round used HTBI primers; a second-round multiplex PCR followed. TCRdb processed the multiplex PCR reads anew with MiXCR; each CDR3 protein has one entry. The data show around 1.1 million distinct CDR3 sequences, 35% to 40% seen once. Trimming cost V 3 bases and J 5 bases, with 10 bases left between them. The CDR3 contains 13 residues. Germline CDR1 reads SGHAT; CDR2 reads FQNNGV. This receptor was identified in an adult man with Graves' hyperthyroidism. The chain links TRBV11-2 to TRBJ2-5; D is possibly TRBD1 (6 bases). Input material: peripheral blood or thyroid tissue (not recorded which). The CDR3 is CASSFRGWETQYF. DNA for the CDR3: TGTGCCAGCAGCTTCAGGGGCTGGGAGACCCAGTACTTC. Looking up the rest from reference TRBV11-2 and TRBJ2-5 gives the full variable domain: EAGVAQSPRYKIIEKRQSVAFWCNPISGHATLYWYQQILGQGPKLLIQFQNNGVVDDSQLPKDRFSAERLKGVDSTLKIQPAKLEDSAVYLCASSFRGWETQYFGPGTRLLVL.